This T cell receptor (beta chain) was recorded in a study of blood T cells in healthy people across ages. Primers used in a second PCR of roughly 6 to 11 cycles were a sample-barcoded 5' primer and a J-beta primer mix. TCRdb ran MiXCR on the 5' RACE reads and lists one entry per CDR3 protein. This repertoire shows approximately 1,100,000 distinct CDR3 sequences, 40% to 45% found once; its top ten account for under 20%. The CDR3 contains 13 residues. CDR1 is KGHDR, CDR2 SFDVKD, per germline. The source material was blood. The TCR comes from a woman aged 60-75 years in good health. The chain is built from TRBV24-1 and TRBJ2-4, with no clear D. The DNA end favors TRBJ2-7, so the J call may be wrong. CDR3: CATSHPGSDEQYF. The CDR3 DNA follows: TGTGCCACCAGTCACCCAGGTTCGGACGAGCAGTACTTC.